In this sample, the clone carrying this TCR beta chain turned up once. The antigen is not known. Per the authors' pipeline: ImmunoSEQ junction-only sequences lacked quality scores, so their filtering differed. Measured with immunoSEQ multiplex PCR; TCRdb has only the in-frame clones, and not every one. That table furnishes V, J and clone size, whereas the DNA furnished D and trimming. Of about 600,000 clones listed, around 95% are singletons. CDR3 size: 17 residues. V lost 1 base to trimming and J lost 6 bases; unmatched junction nucleotides: 10. Looked up from germline, CDR1 is SGHVS and CDR2 is FQNEAQ. These data come from a study of shared clonotypes between healthy human individuals. Study conclusions and caveats: The expectation was that sequencing depth would affect clonotype sharing among donors.

Naive CD8 populations comprised CD45RO-negative cells positively selected for CCR7, excluding terminally differentiated effector memory CD45RA+ cells. Everyone who donated was a Caucasian adult who lived in Nashville, Tennessee. V is TRBV7-8 and J is TRBJ2-4, with 9 bases matching TRBD1. This receptor was taken from a woman under 40 in good health. Sequenced: naive CD8+ T cells sorted from blood. In DNA, the CDR3 is TGTGCCAGCAGCTTAGTGGGTGGACAGGGGAGCGTAAACATTCAGTACTTC. It translates to CASSLVGGQGSVNIQYF.